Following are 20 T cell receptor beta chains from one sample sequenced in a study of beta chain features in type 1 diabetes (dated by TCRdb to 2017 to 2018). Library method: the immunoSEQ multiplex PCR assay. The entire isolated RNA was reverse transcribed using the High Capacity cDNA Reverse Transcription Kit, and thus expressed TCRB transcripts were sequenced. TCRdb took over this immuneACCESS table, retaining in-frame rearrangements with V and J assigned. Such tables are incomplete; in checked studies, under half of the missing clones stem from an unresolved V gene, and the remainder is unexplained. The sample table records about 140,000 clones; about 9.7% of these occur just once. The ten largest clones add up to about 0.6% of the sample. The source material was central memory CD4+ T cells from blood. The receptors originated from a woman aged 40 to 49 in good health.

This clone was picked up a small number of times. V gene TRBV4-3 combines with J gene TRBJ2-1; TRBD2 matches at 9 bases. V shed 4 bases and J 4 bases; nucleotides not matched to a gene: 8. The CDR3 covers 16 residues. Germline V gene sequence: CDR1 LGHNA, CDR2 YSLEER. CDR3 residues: CASSRESGGIYNEQFF. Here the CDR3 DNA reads TGCGCCAGCAGCCGAGAGAGCGGGGGGATATACAATGAGCAGTTCTTC.

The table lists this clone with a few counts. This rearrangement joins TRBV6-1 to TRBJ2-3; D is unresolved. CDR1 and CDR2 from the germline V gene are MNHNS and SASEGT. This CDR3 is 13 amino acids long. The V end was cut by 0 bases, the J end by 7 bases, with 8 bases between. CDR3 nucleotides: TGTGCCAGCAGTGAAGCGCGTTTTCATACGCAGTATTTT. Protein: CASSEARFHTQYF.

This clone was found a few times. CDR3 nucleotide sequence: TGTGCCAGCAGCCCTACACAGGGTGGGAGAAACGAGCAGTACTTC. Protein sequence: CASSPTQGGRNEQYF. The rearrangement uses TRBV7-8 and TRBJ2-7, with a weak D call TRBD1 (6 bases). The V end was cut by 5 bases, the J end by 5 bases, with 19 bases between. This CDR3 has 15 amino acids. CDR1 is SGHVS, CDR2 FQNEAQ, per germline.

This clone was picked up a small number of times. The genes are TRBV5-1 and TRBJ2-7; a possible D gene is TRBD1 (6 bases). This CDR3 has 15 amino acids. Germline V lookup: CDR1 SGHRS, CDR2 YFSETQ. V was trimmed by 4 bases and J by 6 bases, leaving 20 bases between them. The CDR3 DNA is TGCGCCAGCAGCACACCGGGACAAGGCCGGAGCGAGCAGTACTTC. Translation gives CASSTPGQGRSEQYF.

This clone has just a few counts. The CDR3 here is CASSLLVSGGRKETQYF. In DNA, the CDR3 is TGTGCCAGCAGCCTCCTTGTGAGTGGGGGGAGGAAAGAGACCCAGTACTTC. The V call is TRBV7-9, the J call TRBJ2-5, with a weak D call TRBD2 (6 bases). Trimming pared 5 bases from V and 3 bases from J, leaving 22 bases between. This CDR3 contains 17 residues. Germline CDR1 SEHNR, CDR2 FQNEAQ (reference sequence).

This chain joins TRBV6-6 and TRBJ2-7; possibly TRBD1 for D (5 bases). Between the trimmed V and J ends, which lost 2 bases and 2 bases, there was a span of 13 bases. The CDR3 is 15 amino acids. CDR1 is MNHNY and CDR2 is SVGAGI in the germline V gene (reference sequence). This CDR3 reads CASSYPQGVTYEQYF. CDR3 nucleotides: TGTGCCAGCAGTTACCCGCAGGGTGTGACCTACGAGCAGTACTTC.

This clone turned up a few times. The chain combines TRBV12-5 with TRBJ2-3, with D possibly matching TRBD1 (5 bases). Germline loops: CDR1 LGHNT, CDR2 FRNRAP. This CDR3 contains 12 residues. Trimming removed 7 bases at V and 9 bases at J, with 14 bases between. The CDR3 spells CASAGATMTQYF. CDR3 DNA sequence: TGTGCTAGTGCTGGGGCGACGATGACGCAGTATTTT.

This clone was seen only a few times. Here the CDR3 DNA reads TGTGCCAGCAGCCCGCAGGGGGCGAATGGCTACACCTTC. Residues: CASSPQGANGYTF. The chain recombines TRBV5-4 with TRBJ1-2; TRBD1 agrees at 8 bases. The V segment lost 4 bases and the J segment 6 bases; nucleotides outside the gene matches: 5. CDR3 length: 13 amino acids. Germline V gene sequence: CDR1 SGHNT, CDR2 YYREEE (reference sequence).

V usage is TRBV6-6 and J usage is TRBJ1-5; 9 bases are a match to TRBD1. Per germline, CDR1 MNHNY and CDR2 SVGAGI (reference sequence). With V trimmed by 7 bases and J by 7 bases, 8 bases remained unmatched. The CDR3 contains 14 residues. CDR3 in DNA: TGTGCCAGCACCGCACAGGGGGCCGGGCAGCCCCAGCATTTT. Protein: CASTAQGAGQPQHF.

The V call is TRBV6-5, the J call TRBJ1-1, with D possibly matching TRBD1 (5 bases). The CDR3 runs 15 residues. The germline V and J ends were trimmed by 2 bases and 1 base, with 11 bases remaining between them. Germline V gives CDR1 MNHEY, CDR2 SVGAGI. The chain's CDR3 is CASSYRRAQNTEAFF. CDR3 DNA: TGTGCCAGCAGTTACCGCAGGGCCCAGAACACTGAAGCTTTCTTT.

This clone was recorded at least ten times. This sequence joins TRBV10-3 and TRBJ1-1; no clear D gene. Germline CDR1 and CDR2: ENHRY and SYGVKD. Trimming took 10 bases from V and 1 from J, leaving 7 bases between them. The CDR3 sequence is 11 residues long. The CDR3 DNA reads TGTGCCACCCGGGGGAACACTGAAGCTTTCTTT. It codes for CATRGNTEAFF.

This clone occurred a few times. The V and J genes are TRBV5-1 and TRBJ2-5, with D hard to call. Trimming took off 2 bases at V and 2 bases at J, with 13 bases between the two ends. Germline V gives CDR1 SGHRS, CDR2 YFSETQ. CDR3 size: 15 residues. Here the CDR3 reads CASSFLGQIQETQYF. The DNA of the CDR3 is TGCGCCAGCAGCTTCCTTGGGCAGATTCAAGAGACCCAGTACTTC.

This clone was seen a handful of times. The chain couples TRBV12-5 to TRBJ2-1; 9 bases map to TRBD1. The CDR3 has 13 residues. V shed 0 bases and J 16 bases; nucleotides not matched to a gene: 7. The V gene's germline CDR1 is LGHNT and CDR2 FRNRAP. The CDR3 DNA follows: TGTGCTAGTGGTTTGGTGACCAGGGACAGGGTATTCTTC. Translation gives CASGLVTRDRVFF.

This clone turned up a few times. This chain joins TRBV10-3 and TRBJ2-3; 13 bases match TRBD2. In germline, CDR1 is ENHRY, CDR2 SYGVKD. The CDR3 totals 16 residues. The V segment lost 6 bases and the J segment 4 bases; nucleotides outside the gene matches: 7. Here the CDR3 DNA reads TGTGCCATCAGCCGGACTAGCGGGGGCCCAGCAGATACGCAGTATTTT. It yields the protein CAISRTSGGPADTQYF.

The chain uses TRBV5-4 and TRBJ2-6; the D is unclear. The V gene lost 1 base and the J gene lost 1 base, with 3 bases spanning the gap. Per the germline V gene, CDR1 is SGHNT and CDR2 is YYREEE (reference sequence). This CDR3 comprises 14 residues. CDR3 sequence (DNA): TGTGCCAGCAGCTTGTTATCTGGGGCCAACGTCCTGACTTTC. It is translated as CASSLLSGANVLTF.

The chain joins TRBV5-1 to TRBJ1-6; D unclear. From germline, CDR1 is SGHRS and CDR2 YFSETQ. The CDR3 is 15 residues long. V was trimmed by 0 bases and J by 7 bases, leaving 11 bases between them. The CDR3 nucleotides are TGCGCCAGCAGCTTGGGTCAGGCACGAAATTCACCCCTCCACTTT. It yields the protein CASSLGQARNSPLHF.

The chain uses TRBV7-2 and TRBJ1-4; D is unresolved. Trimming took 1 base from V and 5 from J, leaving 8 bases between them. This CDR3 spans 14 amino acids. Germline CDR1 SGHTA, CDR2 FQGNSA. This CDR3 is CASSLVDGNEKLFF. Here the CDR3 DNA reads TGTGCCAGCAGCTTAGTAGACGGGAATGAAAAACTGTTTTTT.

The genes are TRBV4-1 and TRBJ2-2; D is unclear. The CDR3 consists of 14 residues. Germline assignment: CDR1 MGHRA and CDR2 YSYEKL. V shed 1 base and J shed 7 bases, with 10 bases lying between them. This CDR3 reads CASSQARLYGELFF. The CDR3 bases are TGCGCCAGCAGCCAAGCCAGGTTGTACGGGGAGCTGTTTTTT.

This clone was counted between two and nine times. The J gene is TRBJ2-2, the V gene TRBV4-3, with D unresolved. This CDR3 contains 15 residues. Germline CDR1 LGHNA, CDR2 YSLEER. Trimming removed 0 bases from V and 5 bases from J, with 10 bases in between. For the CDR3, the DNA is TGCGCCAGCAGCCAAGAGACTCAGCATACCGGGGAGCTGTTTTTT. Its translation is CASSQETQHTGELFF.

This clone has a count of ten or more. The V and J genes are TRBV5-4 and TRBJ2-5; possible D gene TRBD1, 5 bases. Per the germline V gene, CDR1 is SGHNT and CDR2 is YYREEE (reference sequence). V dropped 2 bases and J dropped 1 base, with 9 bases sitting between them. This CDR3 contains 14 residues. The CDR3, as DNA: TGTGCCAGCAGCTTAGGACAAAGCCAAGAGACCCAGTACTTC. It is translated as CASSLGQSQETQYF. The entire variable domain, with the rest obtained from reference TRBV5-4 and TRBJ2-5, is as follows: ETGVTQSPTHLIKTRGQQVTLRCSSQSGHNTVSWYQQALGQGPQFIFQYYREEENGRGNFPPRFSGLQFPNYSSELNVNALELDDSALYLCASSLGQSQETQYFGPGTRLLVL.